Shown below are 10 T cell receptor beta chains from a single sample sequenced in a study of radiation and T cells in renal cell carcinoma. Sequencing was performed with immunoSEQ multiplex PCR; in TCRdb, only in-frame clones are kept and a portion is missing. The sample lists around 120,000 clones; roughly 77% were seen once. Time point defined: blood 2 weeks post-SBRT. Treatment given: 15 Gy SBRT to primary tumor, nephrectomy 4 weeks later. This sample comprised blood, obtained from a patient whose treatment included radiotherapy and nephrectomy. Receptors were obtained from an older woman with renal cell carcinoma.

The rearrangement joins TRBV7-2 to TRBJ2-3; D ambiguous. V was trimmed by 5 bases and J by 5 bases, leaving 11 bases between them. Germline V CDR1 and CDR2: SGHTA, FQGNSA. This CDR3 is 13 amino acids long. CDR3 DNA: TGTGCCAGCAGCCCAAACCTGGGAGATACGCAGTATTTT. It specifies CASSPNLGDTQYF.

V usage is TRBV7-9 and J usage is TRBJ1-1; D gene ambiguous. CDR3 size: 15 residues. Germline assignment: CDR1 SEHNR and CDR2 FQNEAQ (reference sequence). V lost 5 bases to trimming and J lost 3 bases, with 16 bases between them. The CDR3 coding sequence is TGTGCCAGCAGCCCACCGGAGAGGAGGTACACTGAAGCTTTCTTT. It yields the protein CASSPPERRYTEAFF.

The gene calls are TRBV27 and TRBJ1-5; D is perhaps TRBD1 (6 bases). Trimming removed 3 bases at V and 7 bases at J, with 10 bases between. CDR3 size: 13 residues. The germline gives CDR1 MNHEY, CDR2 SMNVEV (reference sequence). CDR3 sequence reads: CASSLGGAQPQHF. As DNA, the CDR3 is TGTGCCAGCAGTTTGGGGGGGGCGCAGCCCCAGCATTTT.

This clone was detected ten times or more. The V call is TRBV2, the J call TRBJ2-7; TRBD1 agrees at 9 bases. V shed 5 bases, J shed 7 bases, and the junction held 9 bases outside the gene matches. Germline V CDR1 and CDR2: SNHLY, FYNNEI. The CDR3 runs to 14 residues. The CDR3 sequence is CASSPWTGEGEQYF. DNA for the CDR3: TGTGCCAGCAGTCCGTGGACAGGGGAGGGAGAGCAGTACTTC.

This chain connects TRBV18 to TRBJ2-4; either TRBD1 or TRBD2 may fit D (7 bases each). V lost 1 base, J lost 2 bases, and 15 bases lay in between. Germline V gene data show CDR1 as KGHSH and CDR2 as LQKENI. This CDR3 has 17 amino acids. Written as DNA, the CDR3 is TGTGCCAGCTCACCACTGGGGCAGGGGGGGACCAAAAACATTCAGTACTTC. This encodes CASSPLGQGGTKNIQYF.

This clone was observed a single time. The J gene is TRBJ1-4, the V gene TRBV7-6; D not certain. Trimming shortened V by 1 base and J by 7 bases, and 16 bases separated the two germline ends. The length of the CDR3 is 16 residues. CDR1 SGHVS and CDR2 FNYEAQ come from the germline V gene. CDR3: CASSLGFAFGSEKLFF. The CDR3 DNA follows: TGTGCCAGCAGCTTAGGATTCGCTTTTGGAAGTGAAAAACTGTTTTTT. The whole variable domain, remainder taken from reference TRBV7-6 and TRBJ1-4, is GAGVSQSPRYKVTKRGQDVALRCDPISGHVSLYWYRQALGQGPEFLTYFNYEAQQDKSGLPNDRFSAERPEGSISTLTIQRTEQRDSAMYRCASSLGFAFGSEKLFFGSGTQLSVL.

CDR3 sequence: CASSLRLAGGYEQYF. Written as DNA, the CDR3 is TGTGCCAGCAGTCTGAGACTAGCGGGAGGGTACGAGCAGTACTTC. The V gene is TRBV2, the J gene TRBJ2-7; 14 bases are shared with TRBD2. The CDR3 is made up of 15 amino acids. The junction had 4 bases not matched to a gene; V was cut back by 5 bases and J by 4 bases. CDR1 SNHLY and CDR2 FYNNEI come from the germline V gene.

The gene calls are TRBV6-1 and TRBJ1-2; D is perhaps TRBD1 (5 bases). CDR1 and CDR2 (germline): MNHNS, SASEGT. The length of the CDR3 is 12 residues. V lost 4 bases to trimming and J lost 7 bases, with 10 bases between them. CDR3 loop: CASSVSGLGYTF. CDR3 in DNA: TGTGCCAGCAGTGTTTCAGGGCTTGGCTACACCTTC.

This clone was seen repeatedly, ten times or more. The V call is TRBV2, the J call TRBJ2-7; D gene unclear. Trimming shortened V by 6 bases and J by 3 bases, and 3 bases separated the two germline ends. Germline V gene lookup returns CDR1 SNHLY and CDR2 FYNNEI. The CDR3 covers 10 residues. DNA for the CDR3: TGTGCCAGCAGGCTCTACGAGCAGTACTTC. Its protein is CASRLYEQYF.

This chain connects TRBV5-1 to TRBJ1-2; TRBD1 might be the D (5 bases). The CDR3 runs 14 residues. V lost 0 bases and J 8 bases, leaving 14 bases between the germline ends. CDR1 SGHRS and CDR2 YFSETQ come from the germline V gene. Written as DNA, the CDR3 is TGCGCCAGCAGCTTGGGTATGACAGAAAAAGGCTACACCTTC. Amino acids: CASSLGMTEKGYTF.